The rows below give T cell receptor beta chains drawn from one sample of a study of shared clonotypes between healthy human individuals. Assay used: immunoSEQ multiplex PCR; TCRdb lists only in-frame clones, some missing. The top ten hold more than 0.06% of the sample, which has 150,000 to 200,000 clones, approximately 92% seen once. The sample was naive CD4+ T cells sorted from blood. These receptors all stem from a woman under 40 in good health. CDR3s leave out the opening cysteine and the closing phenylalanine or tryptophan. The order of the fields is D gene, J gene, V gene, CDR3 protein. A D gene is named only where the DNA matches it firmly.

>TRBD1|TRBJ2-1|TRBV27
ASNSRGQPSNEQF
>TRBD1|TRBJ1-2|TRBV18
ASSPGTGAPNYGYT
>TRBD2|TRBJ2-2|TRBV29-1
SVTQLAANTGELF
>TRBD2|TRBJ2-7|TRBV18
ASSPTGGDLTYEQY
>-|TRBJ2-7|TRBV2
ASRAGGEQY
>-|TRBJ2-5|TRBV27
ASSPRLGREETQY
>-|TRBJ1-5|TRBV27
ASSSTDRSNQPQH
>TRBD2|TRBJ2-7|TRBV10-1
ASSEGTSGAPDEQY
>-|TRBJ2-7|TRBV28
ASRDSASSYEQY
>TRBD2|TRBJ2-7|TRBV2
ASRRLAGGIYKVY
>TRBD2|TRBJ2-7|TRBV7-2
ASRVAGGRYEQY
>-|-|TRBV5-1
ASSLSSYEQY
>-|TRBJ2-1|TRBV10-3
ATSVLGGRSYNEQF
>TRBD2|TRBJ2-7|TRBV10-3
AISESGGVKYEQY
>-|-|TRBV21-1
ASSKVAGPYEQY
>TRBD2|TRBJ2-1|TRBV5-1
ASSPVGLASNNEQF
>TRBD2|TRBJ2-2|TRBV19
ASSFAAGGGTGELF
>TRBD2|TRBJ2-7|TRBV5-4
ASSLPLGSSGSYEQY
>-|TRBJ2-7|TRBV5-4
ASSPARRAPYEQY
>-|TRBJ2-5|TRBV4-1
ASSQGGPQETQY
>TRBD1|TRBJ1-5|TRBV28
ASSRDSNPPQH
>-|TRBJ2-7|TRBV19
ASSPTLSTYEQY
>-|TRBJ2-3|TRBV7-9
ASSLQSTHADTQY
>-|TRBJ1-5|TRBV27
ASRSPRKGKRRLGNQPQH
>-|TRBJ1-1|TRBV29-1
SARDAEAF
>TRBD1|TRBJ1-2|TRBV14
ASSLRTGDGYT
>TRBD2|TRBJ2-1|TRBV28
ASSRTGTSGSLGPF
>TRBD1|TRBJ1-2|TRBV7-9
ASRQGNSYGYT
>-|TRBJ1-5|TRBV27
ASSSGQINQPQH
>-|TRBJ1-1|TRBV30
AWDRTNTEAF
>-|TRBJ2-7|TRBV2
ASSEGISYEQY
>-|-|TRBV5-4
ASSRDGYEQY
>-|TRBJ1-4|TRBV6-1
ASSVTVNNEKLF
>-|TRBJ1-5|TRBV11-2
ASSLDGTQPQH
>-|TRBJ2-1|TRBV15
ATSREGQFNEQF